A selection of T cell receptor beta chains follows, all from one sample in a study of blood T cell repertoires in COVID-19. Data came from immunoSEQ multiplex PCR; TCRdb stores just in-frame clones and leaves some out. The repertoire holds approximately 150,000 clones, 85% to 90% seen once, with roughly 10% in the top ten. The specimen was PBMCs or T cells enriched from blood (not recorded which). The receptors come from a man aged 55 to 70 who had recovered from COVID-19. Both conserved end residues are part of each CDR3. A D gene is named only where the DNA matches it firmly. Size tells how often a clone was seen (once, few, many) or the class of an expanded clone, and some rows leave it out.

d_gene | j_gene | v_gene | abundance | CDR3aa | CDR3nt
TRBD1 | TRBJ2-6 | TRBV7-7 | - | CASSLDRDRVNVLTF | TGTGCCAGCAGCTTAGACCGGGACAGGGTGAACGTCCTGACTTTC
- | TRBJ2-7 | TRBV4-1 | - | CASSQGRTPGEQYF | TGCGCCAGCAGCCAAGGTCGGACCCCGGGGGAGCAGTACTTC
- | TRBJ1-1 | TRBV19 | - | CASTWDTQNTEAFF | TGTGCCAGTACCTGGGACACCCAGAACACTGAAGCTTTCTTT
- | TRBJ1-5 | TRBV5-1 | few | CASSSQPGGNQPQHF | TGCGCCAGCAGCTCACAACCCGGGGGCAATCAGCCCCAGCATTTT
TRBD2 | TRBJ2-5 | TRBV29-1 | - | CSVDETSGRGRETQYF | TGCAGCGTTGACGAGACTAGCGGGAGGGGTCGGGAGACCCAGTACTTC
TRBD1 | TRBJ1-5 | TRBV2 | once | CASSEYRGSNQPQHF | TGTGCCAGCAGTGAATACAGGGGTAGCAATCAGCCCCAGCATTTT
- | TRBJ2-1 | TRBV11-3 | - | CASSLDHGYANNEQFF | TGTGCCAGCAGCTTAGATCACGGGTATGCAAACAATGAGCAGTTCTTC
TRBD1 | TRBJ1-1 | TRBV6-5 | - | CASSLPGQGMAFF | TGTGCCAGCAGTCTTCCGGGACAGGGTATGGCTTTCTTT
TRBD1 | TRBJ2-2 | TRBV10-3 | - | CAISGQGNTGELFF | TGTGCCATCAGTGGACAGGGGAACACCGGGGAGCTGTTTTTT
TRBD1 | TRBJ2-1 | TRBV7-9 | - | CASSQGTGRNEQFF | TGTGCCAGCAGCCAAGGGACAGGGAGGAATGAGCAGTTCTTC
- | TRBJ1-3 | TRBV15 | - | CATSRDGQPNSGNTIYF | TGTGCCACCAGCAGAGATGGGCAGCCTAACTCTGGAAACACCATATATTTT
- | TRBJ1-2 | TRBV15 | - | CATSRVVRNNYGYTF | TGTGCCACCAGCAGAGTAGTCAGGAATAACTATGGCTACACCTTC
- | TRBJ1-1 | TRBV12-3/TRBV12-4 | - | CASSFRGSTEAFF | TGTGCCAGCAGTTTCCGGGGGAGCACTGAAGCTTTCTTT
TRBD1 | TRBJ1-4 | TRBV27 | - | CASSLSTGGWEKLFF | TGTGCCAGCAGTCTATCGACAGGGGGCTGGGAAAAACTGTTTTTT
- | TRBJ1-1 | TRBV11-1 | - | CASSPHRGTEAFF | TGTGCCAGCAGCCCCCACCGGGGCACTGAAGCTTTCTTT
- | TRBJ2-2 | TRBV6-5 | - | CASSRQGAGELFF | TGTGCCAGCAGTCGGCAGGGCGCCGGGGAGCTGTTTTTT
TRBD2 | TRBJ2-3 | TRBV5-3 | - | CARSLPSGRAPRTDTQYF | TGTGCCAGAAGCTTGCCTAGCGGGAGGGCCCCCCGCACAGATACGCAGTATTTT
- | TRBJ1-6 | TRBV11-2 | - | CASSQRSYSPLHF | TGTGCCAGCAGCCAACGTAGCTATTCACCCCTCCACTTT
- | TRBJ1-4 | TRBV5-6 | - | CASSFYDRSGEKLFF | TGTGCCAGCAGCTTTTATGACAGATCAGGTGAAAAACTGTTTTTT
TRBD2 | TRBJ2-7 | TRBV28 | - | CASSPRLAGATEQYF | TGTGCCAGCAGTCCACGACTAGCGGGGGCGACCGAGCAGTACTTC
- | TRBJ2-1 | TRBV6-6 | - | CASSSRLAIYNEQFF | TGTGCCAGCAGTTCCCGGCTAGCGATCTACAATGAGCAGTTCTTC
TRBD1 | TRBJ2-2 | TRBV5-6 | - | CASSPGGTENTGELFF | TGTGCCAGCAGCCCAGGTGGGACAGAGAACACCGGGGAGCTGTTTTTT
TRBD1 | TRBJ1-5 | TRBV28 | - | CASSHDRDQPQHF | TGTGCCAGCAGCCATGACAGGGATCAGCCCCAGCATTTT
- | TRBJ2-7 | TRBV12-3/TRBV12-4 | few | CASSLTRKEQYF | TGTGCCAGCAGTTTAACGCGGAAAGAGCAGTACTTC
- | TRBJ2-5 | TRBV5-8 | - | CASSDEYWGRETQYF | TGTGCCAGCAGCGACGAATATTGGGGCAGGGAGACCCAGTACTTC
TRBD2 | TRBJ2-1 | TRBV25-1 | few | CASSEAGGRLYNEQFF | TGTGCCAGCAGTGAAGCTGGCGGGAGGTTGTACAATGAGCAGTTCTTC
TRBD1 | TRBJ2-6 | TRBV5-4 | - | CASRWDRGGANVLTF | TGTGCCAGCAGGTGGGACAGGGGTGGGGCCAACGTCCTGACTTTC
- | TRBJ2-1 | TRBV29-1 | once | CSVVRGSNEQFF | TGCAGCGTTGTCAGGGGTTCCAATGAGCAGTTCTTC
TRBD2 | TRBJ2-3 | TRBV9 | - | CASSVVVGGGKDTQYF | TGTGCCAGCAGCGTAGTAGTAGGCGGGGGGAAAGATACGCAGTATTTT
- | TRBJ1-2 | TRBV19 | - | CASSATGLRGYTF | TGTGCCAGTAGTGCGACAGGTTTGAGGGGCTACACCTTC
- | TRBJ1-3 | TRBV2 | - | CASSRGFSGNTIYF | TGTGCCAGCAGCCGTGGCTTCTCTGGAAACACCATATATTTT
TRBD1 | TRBJ2-7 | TRBV2 | - | CASSASGRRTGRYEQYF | TGTGCCAGCAGCGCCAGCGGTAGGAGGACAGGGAGGTACGAGCAGTACTTC
TRBD1 | TRBJ1-2 | TRBV6-5 | - | CASIPGGGYYGYTF | TGTGCCAGCATTCCAGGGGGTGGTTACTATGGCTACACCTTC
- | TRBJ2-1 | TRBV24-1 | - | CATSAGWVGRDEQFF | TGTGCCACCAGTGCCGGGTGGGTGGGTAGAGATGAGCAGTTCTTC
TRBD2 | TRBJ2-1 | TRBV7-8 | once | CASSPGLVPEYEQFF | TGTGCCAGCAGCCCTGGACTAGTGCCCGAGTATGAGCAGTTCTTC
TRBD2 | TRBJ2-1 | TRBV9 | - | CASSVRAGGVNEQFF | TGTGCCAGCAGCGTACGAGCGGGAGGAGTCAATGAGCAGTTCTTC
TRBD1 | TRBJ1-2 | TRBV18 | - | CASSRDRGRGYTF | TGTGCCAGCTCACGTGACAGGGGGCGTGGCTACACCTTC
- | TRBJ2-7 | TRBV6-5 | - | CASSYSLSYEQYF | TGTGCCAGCAGTTACTCCCTCTCCTACGAGCAGTACTTC
TRBD2 | TRBJ2-1 | TRBV5-4 | - | CASSFAGTSKHNEQFF | TGTGCCAGCAGCTTTGCCGGGACTAGCAAACATAATGAGCAGTTCTTC
- | TRBJ2-1 | TRBV9 | - | CASSVEADEQFF | TGTGCCAGCAGCGTGGAAGCGGATGAGCAGTTCTTC
- | TRBJ2-1 | TRBV19 | - | CASTLRFAYNEQFF | TGTGCCAGTACTCTCAGGTTCGCCTACAATGAGCAGTTCTTC
TRBD2 | TRBJ2-3 | TRBV7-3 | - | CASSFTGGPTDTQYF | TGTGCCAGCAGCTTCACGGGAGGGCCCACAGATACGCAGTATTTT
- | TRBJ1-3 | TRBV7-9 | few | CASSLLSSGNTIYF | TGTGCCAGCAGCTTGCTCAGCTCTGGAAACACCATATATTTT
TRBD1 | TRBJ1-3 | TRBV18 | - | CASSPKAGGFHGNTIYF | TGTGCCAGCTCACCAAAGGCAGGGGGGTTTCACGGAAACACCATATATTTT
TRBD2 | TRBJ2-7 | TRBV28 | - | CASTAGGSEQYF | TGTGCCAGCACCGCGGGGGGGTCGGAGCAGTACTTC
TRBD1 | TRBJ2-2 | TRBV11-2 | - | CASSLRDRGLGELFF | TGTGCCAGCAGCTTACGGGACAGGGGGCTTGGGGAGCTGTTTTTT
TRBD1 | TRBJ1-3 | TRBV5-8 | - | CASSTFRGNTIYF | TGTGCCAGCAGCACCTTCAGGGGGAACACCATATATTTT
TRBD1 | TRBJ1-1 | TRBV30 | - | CAWSVFVRGPTEAFF | TGTGCCTGGAGTGTATTCGTCAGGGGGCCCACTGAAGCTTTCTTT
TRBD1 | TRBJ2-3 | TRBV5-8 | - | CASILTGTGRDTQYF | TGTGCCAGCATCCTCACCGGGACAGGACGGGATACGCAGTATTTT
- | TRBJ2-7 | TRBV14 | - | CASSQLGASYEQYF | TGTGCCAGCAGCCAATTGGGGGCCTCCTACGAGCAGTACTTC